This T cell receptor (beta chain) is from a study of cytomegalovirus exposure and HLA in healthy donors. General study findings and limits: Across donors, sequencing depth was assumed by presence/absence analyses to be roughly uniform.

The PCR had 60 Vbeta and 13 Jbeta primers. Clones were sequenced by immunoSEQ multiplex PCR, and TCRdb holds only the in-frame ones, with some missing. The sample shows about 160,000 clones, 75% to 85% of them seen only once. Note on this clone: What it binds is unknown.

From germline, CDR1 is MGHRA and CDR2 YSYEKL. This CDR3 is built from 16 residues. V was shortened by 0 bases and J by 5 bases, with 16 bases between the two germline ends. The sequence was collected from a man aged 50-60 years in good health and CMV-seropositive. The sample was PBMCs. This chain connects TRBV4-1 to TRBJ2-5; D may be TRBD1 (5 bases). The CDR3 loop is CASSQEGASGRETQYF. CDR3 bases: TGCGCCAGCAGCCAAGAAGGGGCCTCCGGGCGGGAGACCCAGTACTTC.